This TCR beta chain derives from a study of T cells in tuberculosis. Sorting used thawed, overnight-rested PBMC stained with anti-CD3, a viability dye and GMM-loaded CD1B tetramer. C32 glucose monomycolate from Rhodococcus equi was loaded onto the CD1B tetramers. Tetramer-negative cells, about 97,000 per donor, were also sorted. The method was immunoSEQ multiplex PCR; TCRdb's version includes in-frame clones alone and lacks a portion of them. The sample has 55,000 to 70,000 clones, approximately 81% seen once. There are 18 residues in the CDR3. Germline-derived CDR1 and CDR2 are SGHVS and FQNEAQ. After removal of 5 bases from V and 1 base from J, the junction contained 7 bases not matched to a gene.

The sample comprised CD1b-GMM tetramer-negative cells sorted from PBMCs. The rearrangement uses TRBV7-8 and TRBJ2-3; 15 nucleotides align to TRBD2. The TCR comes from an adult woman with latent tuberculosis. The DNA for the CDR3 is TGTGCCAGCAGCCCCGGACTAGCGGGAGGGCGGGGCACAGATACGCAGTATTTT. As protein: CASSPGLAGGRGTDTQYF.